A selection of T cell receptor beta chains follows, all from one sample in a study of blood T cell repertoires in COVID-19. Only in-frame clones appear in the TCRdb table, and some are missing; sequencing was by immunoSEQ multiplex PCR. The data contain some 160,000 clones, around 83% of them singletons. Material for sequencing was peripheral blood. These receptor sequences come from a human donor in a cohort sampled during active COVID-19. The CDR3 runs from the conserved cysteine through the conserved F or W. The D gene is left open where the match is weak. Part of the rows lack a size; the others show once, few, many or a class for expanded clones.

NA | NA | TRBJ1-1 | TRBV7-8 | TGTGCCAGCAGCTTAGATAGGAACACTGAAGCTTTCTTT | CASSLDRNTEAFF
NA | NA | TRBJ2-5 | TRBV25-1 | TGTGCCAGCAGTGAATCCGGCGGGGCGGGCTCTCAAGAGACCCAGTACTTC | CASSESGGAGSQETQYF
TRBD1 | NA | TRBJ2-6 | TRBV19 | TGTGCCAGTAGCCCGGGACAGGGAAAGCCTGGGGCCAACGTCCTGACTTTC | CASSPGQGKPGANVLTF
TRBD1 | NA | TRBJ1-2 | TRBV5-6 | TGTGCCAGCAGCTCCCTCGGGACAGGGGGATCTGAACATGGCTACACCTTC | CASSSLGTGGSEHGYTF
NA | NA | TRBJ2-7 | TRBV28 | TGTGCCAGCACCGAACCTAGGAGGGCCGGCTACGAGCAGTACTTC | CASTEPRRAGYEQYF
TRBD2 | NA | TRBJ2-1 | TRBV7-3 | TGTGCCAGCAGCTTAAGTAGCGGGAGGGCCTCCTACAATGAGCAGTTCTTC | CASSLSSGRASYNEQFF
NA | NA | TRBJ2-6 | TRBV12-3/TRBV12-4 | TGTGCCAGCAGTTCGTCGGGGGCCAACGTCCTGACTTTC | CASSSSGANVLTF
TRBD1 | NA | TRBJ1-1 | TRBV6-5 | TGTGCCAGCAGTTACCCCACAGGGGGTACTGAAGCTTTCTTT | CASSYPTGGTEAFF
TRBD1 | NA | TRBJ1-1 | TRBV3-1/TRBV3-2 | TGTGCCAGCAGCCTTAGACAGGGCCTTATGAACACTGAAGCTTTCTTT | CASSLRQGLMNTEAFF
TRBD1 | NA | TRBJ2-3 | TRBV5-1 | TGCGCCAGCAGTTGGAAAACAGGGGCAGATACGCAGTATTTT | CASSWKTGADTQYF
TRBD2 | few | TRBJ2-1 | TRBV7-3 | TGTGCCAGCAGCCCCAGGTGGCTAGCGGGAGCCAATGAGCAGTTCTTC | CASSPRWLAGANEQFF
NA | NA | TRBJ2-3 | TRBV5-6 | TGTGCCAGCAGCTTCGGTACAGATACGCAGTATTTT | CASSFGTDTQYF
TRBD2 | NA | TRBJ2-3 | TRBV24-1 | TGTGCCACAAGAGCGGGGGACACAGATACGCAGTATTTT | CATRAGDTDTQYF
NA | NA | TRBJ2-5 | TRBV12-2 | TGTGCAAGTCGCTGGGTTGAGGGACAGAGTAAAGAGACCCAGTACTTC | CASRWVEGQSKETQYF
TRBD1 | NA | TRBJ1-1 | TRBV9 | TGTGCCAGCAGCCTGGGACAGGGGGGGTTCGAAGCTTTCTTT | CASSLGQGGFEAFF
TRBD2 | NA | TRBJ2-7 | TRBV7-2 | TGTGCCAGCAGCCTAGGACTAGGGATCGACGAGCAGTACTTC | CASSLGLGIDEQYF